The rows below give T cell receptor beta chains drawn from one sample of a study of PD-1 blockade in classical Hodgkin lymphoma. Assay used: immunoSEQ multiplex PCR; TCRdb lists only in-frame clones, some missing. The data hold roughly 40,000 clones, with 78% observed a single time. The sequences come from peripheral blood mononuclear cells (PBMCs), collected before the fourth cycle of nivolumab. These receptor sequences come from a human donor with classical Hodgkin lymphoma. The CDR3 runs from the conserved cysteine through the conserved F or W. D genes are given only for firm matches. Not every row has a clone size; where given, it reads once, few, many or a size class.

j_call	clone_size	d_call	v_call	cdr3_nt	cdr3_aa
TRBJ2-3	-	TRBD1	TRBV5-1	TGCGCCAGCAGCCTACAGGGGGAAGGTCCAGATACGCAGTATTTT	CASSLQGEGPDTQYF
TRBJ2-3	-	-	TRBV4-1	TGCGCCAGCAGCCAAGAAGAGCGGGGCACAGATACGCAGTATTTT	CASSQEERGTDTQYF
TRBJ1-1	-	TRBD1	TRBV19	TGTGCCAGTAGTATCGGGGACAGGGGGCGAGAAGCTTTCTTT	CASSIGDRGREAFF
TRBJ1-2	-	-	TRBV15	TGTGCCACCAGCAGAGATCGGGTGGGGGAGAACTATGGCTACACCTTC	CATSRDRVGENYGYTF
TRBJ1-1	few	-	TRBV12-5	TGTGCTAGTGGTCCCCTGGGCGGGGTCACTGAAGCTTTCTTT	CASGPLGGVTEAFF
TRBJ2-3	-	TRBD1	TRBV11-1	TGTGCCAGCAGCTCGGGGACAGGCAGCACAGATACGCAGTATTTT	CASSSGTGSTDTQYF
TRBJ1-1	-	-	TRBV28	TGTGCCAGCTACCGGGGGGGGAACACTGAAGCTTTCTTT	CASYRGGNTEAFF
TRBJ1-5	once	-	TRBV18	TGTGCCAGCTCACTGGAGGGGGGCAATCAGCCCCAGCATTTT	CASSLEGGNQPQHF
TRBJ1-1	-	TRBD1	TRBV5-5	TGTGCCAGCAGCCCCCTTTGGACAGGGTCGGTGAACACTGAAGCTTTCTTT	CASSPLWTGSVNTEAFF
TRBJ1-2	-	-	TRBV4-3	TGCGCCAGCAGCCAAGAATTTCAGAGCTTCTATGGCTACACCTTC	CASSQEFQSFYGYTF
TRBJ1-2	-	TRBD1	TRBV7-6	TGTGCCAGCAGTTCAAGGGACAGGACCCTAGTACCCGAGTACGGCTACACCTTC	CASSSRDRTLVPEYGYTF
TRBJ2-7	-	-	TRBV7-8	TGTGCCAGCAGCTTAGATGTAGGGGACACTTACGAGCAGTACTTC	CASSLDVGDTYEQYF
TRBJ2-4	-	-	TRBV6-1	TGTGCCAGCAGTGAGGTGACAGCCAAAAACATTCAGTACTTC	CASSEVTAKNIQYF
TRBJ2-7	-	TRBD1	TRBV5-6	TGTGCCAGCAGCTTGTTGTGGACAGGGCTGTCCTACGAGCAGTACTTC	CASSLLWTGLSYEQYF
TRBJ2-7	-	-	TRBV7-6	TGTGCCAGCAGCTTAGCGTCTGGGACAACAATCAACGAGCAGTACTTC	CASSLASGTTINEQYF
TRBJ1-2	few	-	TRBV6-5	TGTGCCAGCAGTTACTCGAGGGGCTACACCTTC	CASSYSRGYTF
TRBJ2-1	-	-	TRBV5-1	TGCGCCAGCAGCTTGCCCCCAGGAGAACGCCACAATGAGCAGTTCTTC	CASSLPPGERHNEQFF
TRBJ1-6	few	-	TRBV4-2	TGTGCCAGCAGCCAAGAATTAATACTCCACTTT	CASSQELILHF
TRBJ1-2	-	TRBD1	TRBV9	TGTGCCAGCAGCGTAGGGGGGACAGGGTCTGCTGGCTACACCTTC	CASSVGGTGSAGYTF
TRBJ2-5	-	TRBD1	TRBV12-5	TGTGCTAGTAGTAGGACAGGGGGTCAAGAGACCCAGTACTTC	CASSRTGGQETQYF
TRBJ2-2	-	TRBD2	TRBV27	TGTGCCAGCAGTTTATTTGGCGGGGGGGCCCGGACCGGGGAGCTGTTTTTT	CASSLFGGGARTGELFF
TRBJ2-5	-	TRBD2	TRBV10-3	TGTGCCATCAGTGACCCCATAGCGGGGGACGAGACCCAGTACTTC	CAISDPIAGDETQYF
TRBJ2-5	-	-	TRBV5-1	TGCGCCAGCAGTAACCGGGCCTCCGTTGAGGAGACCCAGTACTTC	CASSNRASVEETQYF
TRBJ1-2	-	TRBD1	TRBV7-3	TGTGCCAGCAGCCAACAGGGGGCTTTCAGTGGCTACACCTTC	CASSQQGAFSGYTF
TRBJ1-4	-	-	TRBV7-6	TGTGCCAGCAGCCGGGGGACGGTGATTAATGAAAAACTGTTTTTT	CASSRGTVINEKLFF
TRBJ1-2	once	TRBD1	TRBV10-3	TGTGCCATCAGCCGGGACAGGGACTATGGCTACACCTTC	CAISRDRDYGYTF
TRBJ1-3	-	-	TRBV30	TGTGCCTGGAGCTCCCCGAACACCATATATTTT	CAWSSPNTIYF
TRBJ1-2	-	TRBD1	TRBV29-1	TGCAGCGCGGGGACTCTCGACAGGGGAGGCTACACCTTC	CSAGTLDRGGYTF
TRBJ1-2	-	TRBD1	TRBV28	TGTGCCAGCAGCTCTGCCGGGACAGGGGGGGACTATGGCTACACCTTC	CASSSAGTGGDYGYTF
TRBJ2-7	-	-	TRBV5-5	TGTGCCAGCAGCCTGGACGGTTATCTGTACTTC	CASSLDGYLYF
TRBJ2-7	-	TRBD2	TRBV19	TGTGCCAGTAGTCCCCTAGCGGGGGACTCCTACGAGCAGTACTTC	CASSPLAGDSYEQYF
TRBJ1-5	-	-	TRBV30	TGTGCCTGGAGTAAGTCGGTGGACAATCAGCCCCAGCATTTT	CAWSKSVDNQPQHF
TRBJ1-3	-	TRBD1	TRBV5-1	TGCGCCAGCAGCTTCGACGGGACAGGGGGCGCGAGGGGAAACACCATATATTTT	CASSFDGTGGARGNTIYF
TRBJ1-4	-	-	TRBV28	TGTGCCAGCAGTGGGGGCAGTCTCCCGACTAATGAAAAACTGTTTTTT	CASSGGSLPTNEKLFF
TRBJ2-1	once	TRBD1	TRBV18	TGTGCCAGCTCCCGTGAAATGGGACAGGGGGCGGCGGGCTCCTACAATGAGCAGTTCTTC	CASSREMGQGAAGSYNEQFF
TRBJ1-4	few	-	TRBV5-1	TGCGCCAGCAGCTTGGAAGGACAGTTGGAGAAACTGTTTTTT	CASSLEGQLEKLFF
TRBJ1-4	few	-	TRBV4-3	TGCGCCAGCAGCCAAGACAGGGGCGGGTTTGAAAAACTGTTTTTT	CASSQDRGGFEKLFF
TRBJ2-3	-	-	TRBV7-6	TGTGCCAGCAGCTTAATGGGGCCGAGAGGAGATACGCAGTATTTT	CASSLMGPRGDTQYF
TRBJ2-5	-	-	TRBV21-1	TGTGCCAGCAGCAAAGGTCTACGGCTAGCGGGAGTCCTAGAGACCCAGTACTTC	CASSKGLRLAGVLETQYF
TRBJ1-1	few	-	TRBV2	TGTGCCAGCAGCGAAGACAGGCACACTGAAGCTTTCTTT	CASSEDRHTEAFF
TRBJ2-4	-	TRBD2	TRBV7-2	TGTGCCAGCAGGGGGGGGAACATTCAGTACTTC	CASRGGNIQYF
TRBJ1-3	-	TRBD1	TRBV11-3	TGTGCCAGCAGCTCCTATGGGCCGGACAGGGAAGCGGGAAACACCATATATTTT	CASSSYGPDREAGNTIYF
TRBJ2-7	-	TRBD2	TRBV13	TGTGCCAGCAGCTTCGGGACTAGCGGGATATACGAGCAGTACTTC	CASSFGTSGIYEQYF